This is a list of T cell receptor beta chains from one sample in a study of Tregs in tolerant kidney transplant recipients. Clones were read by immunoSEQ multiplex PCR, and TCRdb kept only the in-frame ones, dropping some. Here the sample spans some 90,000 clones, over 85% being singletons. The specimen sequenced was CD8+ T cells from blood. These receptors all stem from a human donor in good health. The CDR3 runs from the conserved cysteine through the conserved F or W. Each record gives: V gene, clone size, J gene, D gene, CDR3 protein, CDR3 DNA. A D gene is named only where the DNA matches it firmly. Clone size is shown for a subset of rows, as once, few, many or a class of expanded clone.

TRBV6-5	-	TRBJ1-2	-	CASPLGGIDIYGYTF	TGTGCCAGCCCCCTAGGGGGGATCGACATCTATGGCTACACCTTC
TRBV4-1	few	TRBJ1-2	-	CASSQKAGDNYGYTF	TGCGCCAGCAGCCAAAAGGCAGGGGACAACTATGGCTACACCTTC
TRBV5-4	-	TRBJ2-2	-	CASSLPGDGTGELFF	TGTGCCAGCAGCTTACCGGGAGACGGCACCGGGGAGCTGTTTTTT
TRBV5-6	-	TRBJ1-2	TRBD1	CASSSLDRGDLGNGYTF	TGTGCCAGCAGCTCTTTGGACAGGGGAGACTTGGGAAATGGCTACACCTTC
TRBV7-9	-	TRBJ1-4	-	CASSPWVSDSVEKLFF	TGTGCCAGCAGCCCGTGGGTCTCGGACAGTGTTGAAAAACTGTTTTTT
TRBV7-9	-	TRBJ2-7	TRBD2	CASSPITSGGKLYEQYF	TGTGCCAGCAGCCCCATCACTTCGGGAGGGAAACTTTACGAGCAGTACTTC
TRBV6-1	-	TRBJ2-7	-	CASTSVGAYYEQYF	TGTGCCAGCACTTCGGTGGGGGCCTACTACGAGCAGTACTTC
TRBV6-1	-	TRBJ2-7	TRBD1	CASSDGTGSYEQYF	TGTGCCAGCAGTGACGGGACAGGGTCCTACGAGCAGTACTTC
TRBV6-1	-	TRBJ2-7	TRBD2	CASSEPSGRGYEQYF	TGTGCCAGCAGTGAACCGAGCGGGAGAGGGTACGAGCAGTACTTC
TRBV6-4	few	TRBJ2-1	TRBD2	CASSEGTSGNEQFF	TGTGCCAGCAGTGAAGGGACTAGCGGCAATGAGCAGTTCTTC
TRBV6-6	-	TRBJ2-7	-	CASSSLYEQYF	TGTGCCAGCAGTTCTCTCTACGAGCAGTACTTC
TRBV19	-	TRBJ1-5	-	CASSMFSVFGAPQHF	TGTGCCAGTAGTATGTTTTCTGTTTTTGGGGCTCCCCAGCATTTT
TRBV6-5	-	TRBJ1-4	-	CASSKGTISNEKLFF	TGTGCCAGCAGTAAAGGGACAATCTCTAATGAAAAACTGTTTTTT
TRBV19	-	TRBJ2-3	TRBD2	CASSLTSTDADTQYF	TGTGCCAGTAGTTTGACTAGCACCGACGCAGATACGCAGTATTTT
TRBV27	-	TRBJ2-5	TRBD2	CASKISGTSGRQTQYF	TGTGCCAGCAAAATATCCGGGACTAGCGGGAGACAGACCCAGTACTTC
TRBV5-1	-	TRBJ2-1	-	CASSTPGTRYEQFF	TGCGCCAGCAGCACCCCCGGGACTCGGTATGAGCAGTTCTTC
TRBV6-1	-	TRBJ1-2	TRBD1	CASSDPTGGLANYGYTF	TGTGCCAGCAGTGACCCGACAGGGGGATTAGCTAACTATGGCTACACCTTC
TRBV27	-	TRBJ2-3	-	CASSLRTASTDTQYF	TGTGCCAGCAGTCTTCGAACGGCAAGCACAGATACGCAGTATTTT
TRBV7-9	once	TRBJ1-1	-	CASSLGSTEAFF	TGTGCCAGCAGCTTGGGCAGTACTGAAGCTTTCTTT
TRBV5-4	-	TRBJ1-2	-	CASSPTEAGYTF	TGTGCCAGCAGCCCGACGGAGGCCGGCTACACCTTC
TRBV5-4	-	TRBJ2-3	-	CASSLQTGYGTDTQYF	TGTGCCAGCAGCTTACAAACAGGGTATGGGACAGATACGCAGTATTTT
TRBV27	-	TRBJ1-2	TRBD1	CASRRRTGGDVYGYTF	TGTGCCAGCCGAAGGAGGACAGGGGGAGATGTCTATGGCTACACCTTC
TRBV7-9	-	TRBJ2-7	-	CASSLSVKYEQYF	TGTGCCAGCAGCTTAAGTGTAAAATACGAGCAGTACTTC
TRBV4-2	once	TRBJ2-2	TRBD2	CASSQPWTSGELFF	TGTGCCAGCAGTCAGCCATGGACTAGCGGGGAGCTGTTTTTT
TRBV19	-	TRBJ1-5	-	CASSIRDTNQPQHF	TGTGCCAGTAGTATTAGGGACACAAATCAGCCCCAGCATTTT
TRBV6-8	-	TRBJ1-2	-	CASSRTGMDGNFDYGYTF	TGTGCCAGCAGTCGAACAGGGATGGATGGGAATTTTGACTATGGCTACACCTTC
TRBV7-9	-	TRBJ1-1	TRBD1	CASSLASGGQTEAFF	TGTGCCAGCAGCTTAGCATCAGGGGGCCAAACTGAAGCTTTCTTT
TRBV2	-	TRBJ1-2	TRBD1	CAVWTGGENGYTF	TGTGCAGTATGGACAGGGGGAGAGAATGGCTACACCTTC
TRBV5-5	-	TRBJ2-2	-	CASSYETGRTGELFF	TGTGCCAGCAGCTATGAGACAGGGAGGACCGGGGAGCTGTTTTTT
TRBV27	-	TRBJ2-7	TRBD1	CASSLVDREYEQYF	TGTGCCAGCAGTTTAGTAGACAGGGAGTACGAGCAGTACTTC
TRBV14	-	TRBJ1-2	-	CASSQVGAGDNYGYTF	TGTGCCAGCAGCCAAGTCGGGGCAGGAGACAACTATGGCTACACCTTC
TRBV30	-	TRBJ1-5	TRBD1	CAWSDGQGYQPQHF	TGTGCCTGGAGTGACGGACAGGGGTACCAGCCCCAGCATTTT
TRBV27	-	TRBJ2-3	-	CASSLQQGTPYYTDTQYF	TGTGCCAGCAGTTTACAACAGGGTACGCCTTACTACACAGATACGCAGTATTTT
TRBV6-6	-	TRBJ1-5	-	CASENGRGGQPQHF	TGTGCCAGCGAAAATGGACGGGGTGGGCAGCCCCAGCATTTT
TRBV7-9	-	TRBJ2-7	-	CASSLGPAVRLEQYF	TGTGCCAGCAGCTTAGGTCCGGCAGTCCGCCTCGAGCAGTACTTC
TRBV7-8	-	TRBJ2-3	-	CASSSWVERDTQYF	TGTGCCAGCAGCTCCTGGGTCGAACGAGATACGCAGTATTTT
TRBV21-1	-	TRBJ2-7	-	CASSKEYYARPGEQYF	TGTGCCAGCAGCAAAGAATATTACGCCAGGCCCGGCGAGCAGTACTTC
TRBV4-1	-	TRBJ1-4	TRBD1	CASSPRTGNEKLFF	TGCGCCAGCAGCCCCCGGACAGGGAATGAAAAACTGTTTTTT
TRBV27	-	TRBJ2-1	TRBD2	CASREGLAGTWDFYNEQFF	TGTGCCAGCAGGGAGGGACTAGCGGGGACTTGGGACTTCTACAATGAGCAGTTCTTC
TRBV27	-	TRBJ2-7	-	CASSLSSNYYEQYF	TGTGCCAGCAGTTTATCTAGCAACTACTACGAGCAGTACTTC
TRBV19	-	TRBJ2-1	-	CASSIDQYNEQFF	TGTGCCAGTAGTATAGATCAGTACAATGAGCAGTTCTTC
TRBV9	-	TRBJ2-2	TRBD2	CASSVGGGTDTGELFF	TGTGCCAGCAGCGTAGGGGGAGGGACCGACACCGGGGAGCTGTTTTTT
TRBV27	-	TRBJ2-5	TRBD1	CASSPGQGGLWETQYF	TGTGCCAGCAGCCCAGGACAGGGAGGTTTATGGGAGACCCAGTACTTC
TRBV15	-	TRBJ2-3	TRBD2	CATSREVGSGRVTDTQYF	TGTGCCACCAGCAGAGAGGTTGGTAGCGGGAGGGTGACAGATACGCAGTATTTT
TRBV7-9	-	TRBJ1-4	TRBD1	CASMTGGSEKLFF	TGTGCCAGTATGACAGGGGGTAGCGAAAAACTGTTTTTT
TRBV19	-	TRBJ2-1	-	CASTPFRGSYNEQFF	TGTGCCAGTACCCCCTTCAGGGGCTCCTACAATGAGCAGTTCTTC
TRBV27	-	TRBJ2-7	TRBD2	CASSTRLAGVPYEQYF	TGTGCCAGCAGTACAAGACTAGCGGGGGTCCCCTACGAGCAGTACTTC
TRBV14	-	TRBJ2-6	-	CASSQPRERHSSGANVLTF	TGTGCCAGCAGCCAACCGAGGGAGAGACATAGCTCTGGGGCCAACGTCCTGACTTTC
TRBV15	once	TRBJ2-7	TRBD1	CAAARGTGAYEQYF	TGTGCCGCGGCCCGCGGGACAGGGGCCTACGAGCAGTACTTC
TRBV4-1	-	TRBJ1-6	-	CASSQYPKAYNSPLHF	TGCGCCAGCAGCCAATACCCCAAGGCCTATAATTCACCCCTCCACTTT
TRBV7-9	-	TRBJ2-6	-	CASSLGRVGSGANVLTF	TGTGCCAGCAGCTTGGGCAGGGTCGGCTCTGGGGCCAACGTCCTGACTTTC
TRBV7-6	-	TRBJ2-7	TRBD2	CASSLGSGRGYEQYF	TGTGCCAGCAGCTTAGGTAGCGGGAGAGGCTACGAGCAGTACTTC
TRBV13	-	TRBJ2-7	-	CASSFGEAYEQYF	TGTGCCAGCAGCTTCGGAGAGGCCTACGAGCAGTACTTC
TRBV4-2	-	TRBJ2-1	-	CASSQDSELAGTYNEQFF	TGTGCCAGCAGCCAAGATAGCGAACTAGCAGGTACATACAATGAGCAGTTCTTC
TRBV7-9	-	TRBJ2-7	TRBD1	CASSRDRAVDEQYF	TGTGCCAGCAGCCGTGACAGGGCGGTAGACGAGCAGTACTTC
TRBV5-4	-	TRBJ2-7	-	CASSPDSIEQYF	TGTGCCAGCAGCCCGGACAGTATCGAGCAGTACTTC
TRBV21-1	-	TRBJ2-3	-	CASSSGSTDTQYF	TGTGCCAGCTCAAGCGGGAGCACAGATACGCAGTATTTT
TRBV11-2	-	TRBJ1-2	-	CASSLDQPYYGYTF	TGTGCCAGCAGCTTAGATCAGCCCTACTATGGCTACACCTTC
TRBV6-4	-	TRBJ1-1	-	CASSGHGGRHTEAFF	TGTGCCAGCAGCGGTCACGGGGGGCGGCACACTGAAGCTTTCTTT